This T cell receptor (beta chain) came from a study of T cell responses to AZD1222 COVID-19 vaccine. Only in-frame clones appear in the TCRdb table, and some are missing; sequencing was by immunoSEQ multiplex PCR. The sample shows roughly 80,000 clones, about 90% of them seen only once. CDR3 size: 16 residues. V was trimmed by 2 bases and J by 0 bases, leaving 13 bases between them. CDR1 is LGHDT and CDR2 is YNNKEL in the germline V gene (reference sequence). As to this clone: Its antigen remains unidentified.

General study points: Seropositivity was recorded at baseline in only 6 or 7 AZD1222 recipients. The donor cohort was predominantly white British with a female majority, and clonal diversity may have been underestimated. Reports indicate that nearly half of spike-specific TCRs are directed at unmutated variant regions. Spike-specific TCR breadth and depth both grew after two AZD1222 doses.

The chain joins TRBV3-1 (or the pseudogene TRBV3-2) to TRBJ1-2; no clear D. The source material was peripheral blood, sampled on day 0 of AZD1222 vaccination. The receptor comes from an adult in good health. The CDR3 spells CASSQLPIQANYGYTF. CDR3 coding DNA: TGTGCCAGCAGCCAACTTCCCATTCAAGCTAACTATGGCTACACCTTC.